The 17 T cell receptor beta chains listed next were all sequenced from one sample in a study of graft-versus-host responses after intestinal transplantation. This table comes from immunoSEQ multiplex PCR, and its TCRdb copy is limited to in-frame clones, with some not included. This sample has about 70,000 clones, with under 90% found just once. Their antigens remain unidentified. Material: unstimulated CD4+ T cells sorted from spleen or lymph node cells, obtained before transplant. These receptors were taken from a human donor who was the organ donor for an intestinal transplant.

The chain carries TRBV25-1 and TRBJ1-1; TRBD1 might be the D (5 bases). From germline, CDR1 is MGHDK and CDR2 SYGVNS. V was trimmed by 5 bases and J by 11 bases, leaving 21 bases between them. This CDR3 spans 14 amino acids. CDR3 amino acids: CASSSTGPTLGAFF. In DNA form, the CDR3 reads TGTGCCAGCAGTTCCACAGGACCGACGTTGGGGGCTTTCTTT.

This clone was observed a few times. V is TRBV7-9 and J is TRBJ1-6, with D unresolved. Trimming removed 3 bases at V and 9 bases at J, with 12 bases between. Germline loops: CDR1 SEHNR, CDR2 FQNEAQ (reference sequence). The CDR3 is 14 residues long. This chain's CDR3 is CASSFGDERSPLHF. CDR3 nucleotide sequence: TGTGCCAGCAGCTTCGGGGATGAACGTTCACCCCTCCACTTT.

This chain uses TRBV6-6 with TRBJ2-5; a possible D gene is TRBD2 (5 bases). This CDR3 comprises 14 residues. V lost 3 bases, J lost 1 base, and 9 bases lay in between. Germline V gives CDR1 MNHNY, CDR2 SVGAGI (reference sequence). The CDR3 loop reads CASSYKGVQETQYF. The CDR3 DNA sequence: TGTGCCAGCAGTTATAAGGGAGTCCAAGAGACCCAGTACTTC.

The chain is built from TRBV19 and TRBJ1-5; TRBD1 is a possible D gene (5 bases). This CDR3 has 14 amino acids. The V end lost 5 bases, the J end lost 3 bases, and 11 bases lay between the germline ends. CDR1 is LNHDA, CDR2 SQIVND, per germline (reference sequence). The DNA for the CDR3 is TGTGCCAGTAGTCCGGGGGTGAACAATCAGCCCCAGCATTTT. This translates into CASSPGVNNQPQHF.

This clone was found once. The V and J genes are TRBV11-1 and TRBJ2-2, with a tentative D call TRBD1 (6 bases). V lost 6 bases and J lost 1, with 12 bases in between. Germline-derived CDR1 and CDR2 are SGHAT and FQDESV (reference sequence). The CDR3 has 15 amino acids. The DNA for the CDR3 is TGTGCCAGCAGTGGTGGACAGAGGAACACCGGGGAGCTGTTTTTT. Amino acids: CASSGGQRNTGELFF.

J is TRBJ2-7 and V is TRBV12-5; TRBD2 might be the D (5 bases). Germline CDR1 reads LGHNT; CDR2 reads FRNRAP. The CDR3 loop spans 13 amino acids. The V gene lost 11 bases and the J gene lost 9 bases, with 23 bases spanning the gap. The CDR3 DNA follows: TGTGCTTCCCACGACGGCGGGCCTCATAGGCAGTACGTC. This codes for CASHDGGPHRQYV.

The CDR3 region is CASSLIGVSDEQYV. The CDR3 DNA reads as TGTGCCAGCAGTTTAATAGGGGTAAGCGACGAGCAGTACGTC. The V call is TRBV28, the J call TRBJ2-7; D is perhaps TRBD1 (5 bases). CDR1 and CDR2 from the germline V gene are MDHEN and SYDVKM. Trimming cost V 2 bases and J 5 bases, with 13 bases left between them. This CDR3 comprises 14 residues.

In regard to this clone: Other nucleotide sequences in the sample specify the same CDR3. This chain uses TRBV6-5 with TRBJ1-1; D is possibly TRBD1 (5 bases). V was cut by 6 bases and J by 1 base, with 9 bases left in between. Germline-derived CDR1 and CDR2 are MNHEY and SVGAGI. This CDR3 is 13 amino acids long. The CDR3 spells CASRSGGNTEAFF. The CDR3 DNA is TGTGCCAGCAGATCCGGGGGGAACACTGAAGCTTTCTTT.

This CDR3 is CASSLSGLGNTIYF. CDR3 nucleotide sequence: TGTGCCAGCAGCCTTTCAGGTTTAGGAAACACCATATATTTT. The chain couples TRBV6-5 to TRBJ1-3; D unresolved. The ends were cut back, 6 bases at V and 4 bases at J, with 13 bases in the middle. The CDR3 spans 14 residues. Germline loops: CDR1 MNHEY, CDR2 SVGAGI.

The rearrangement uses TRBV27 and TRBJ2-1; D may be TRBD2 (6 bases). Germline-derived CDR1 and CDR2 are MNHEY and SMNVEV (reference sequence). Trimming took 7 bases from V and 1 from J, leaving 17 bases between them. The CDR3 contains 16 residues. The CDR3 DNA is TGTGCCAGCACCCGACCGGGACTTGGATCCTACAATGAGCAGTTCTTC. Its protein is CASTRPGLGSYNEQFF.

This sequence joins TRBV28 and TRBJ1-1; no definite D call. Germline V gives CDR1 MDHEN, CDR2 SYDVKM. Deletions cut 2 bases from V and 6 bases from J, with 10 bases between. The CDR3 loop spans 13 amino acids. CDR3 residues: CASSLSTRAEAFF. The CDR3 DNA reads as TGTGCCAGCAGTTTAAGCACTAGGGCTGAAGCTTTCTTT.

The DNA of the CDR3 is TGTGCCAGCAGCTTAGCACTAGCGGGGAAAGGGAATGAGCAGTTCTTC. Translating it yields CASSLALAGKGNEQFF. The rearrangement joins TRBV7-2 to TRBJ2-1, with 10 bases fitting TRBD2. V shed 0 bases, J shed 7 bases, and the junction held 6 bases outside the gene matches. Germline V gene sequence: CDR1 SGHTA, CDR2 FQGNSA. CDR3 length: 16 residues.

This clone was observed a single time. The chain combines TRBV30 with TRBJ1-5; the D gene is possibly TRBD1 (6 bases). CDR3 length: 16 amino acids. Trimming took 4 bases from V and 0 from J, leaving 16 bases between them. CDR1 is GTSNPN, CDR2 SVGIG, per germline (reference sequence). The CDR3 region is CAWNRDIRGSNQPQHF. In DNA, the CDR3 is TGTGCCTGGAACCGGGACATAAGGGGTAGCAATCAGCCCCAGCATTTT.

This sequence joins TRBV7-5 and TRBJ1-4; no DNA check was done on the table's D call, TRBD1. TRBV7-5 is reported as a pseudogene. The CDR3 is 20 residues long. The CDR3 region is CARSLLQATRTKTRVEKLFF. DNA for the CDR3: TGTGCCAGAAGCTTACTCCAGGCAACAAGGACAAAAACCAGAGTCGAAAAACTGTTTTTT.

CDR3 sequence: CASSLVRDIWSGNTIYF. The CDR3 nucleotides read TGTGCCAGCAGCTTAGTGAGGGACATATGGTCTGGAAACACCATATATTTT. The chain employs TRBV11-3 and TRBJ1-3, with D maybe TRBD1 (6 bases). Trimming took off 1 base at V and 1 base at J, with 14 bases between the two ends. The CDR3 spans 17 residues. Germline loops: CDR1 SGHNT, CDR2 YENEEA. Looking up the rest from reference TRBV11-3 and TRBJ1-3 gives the full variable domain: EAGVVQSPRYKIIEKKQPVAFWCNPISGHNTLYWYLQNLGQGPELLIRYENEEAVDDSQLPKDRFSAERLKGVDSTLKIQPAELGDSAVYLCASSLVRDIWSGNTIYFGEGSWLTVV.

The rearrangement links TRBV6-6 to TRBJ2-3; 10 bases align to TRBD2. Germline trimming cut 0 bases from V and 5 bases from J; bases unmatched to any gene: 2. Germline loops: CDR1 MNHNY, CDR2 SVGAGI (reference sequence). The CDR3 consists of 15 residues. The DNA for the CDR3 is TGTGCCAGCAGTTACTCTCGACTAGCGGGAGATACGCAGTATTTT. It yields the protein CASSYSRLAGDTQYF.

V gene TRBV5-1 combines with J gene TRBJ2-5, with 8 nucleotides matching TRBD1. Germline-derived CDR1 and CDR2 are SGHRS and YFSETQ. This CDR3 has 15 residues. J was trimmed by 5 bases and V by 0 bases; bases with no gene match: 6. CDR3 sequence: CASSLGTGTWETQYF. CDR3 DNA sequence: TGCGCCAGCAGCTTGGGGACAGGGACTTGGGAGACCCAGTACTTC.